What follows are 9 T cell receptor beta chains derived from one specimen sequenced in a study of identical twins (dated by TCRdb to between 2015 and 2016). The method was 5' RACE. This sample was sequenced with an Illumina HiSeq 2000. TCRdb trimmed public reads at Q25 via fastp, called clones via MiXCR and kept in-frame beta chains. Under each unique CDR3 protein, matching rows form one entry showing the most common genes and DNA. The sample contains roughly 250,000 distinct CDR3 sequences, more than 12% of them found a single time. Around 9.5% of the sample belongs to the ten largest clones. The sequenced sample was memory (CD45RO+) T cells sorted from blood. According to the study, the label for this sample's cell subset or site signals: CD45RO+ enriched T cells. These receptors were taken from a woman younger than 30 in good health.

This clonotype was seen a handful of times. V gene TRBV20-1 combines with J gene TRBJ2-7, with 10 bases fitting TRBD2. Losses at the gene ends were 3 bases for V and 0 bases for J; bases not matched to a gene: 8. The germline V gene encodes CDR1 DFQATT and CDR2 SNEGSKA (reference sequence). The CDR3 consists of 16 residues. CDR3 bases: TGCAGTGCTAGCATACCGGCTAGCGGGAGCTCCTACGAGCAGTACTTC. This gives the protein CSASIPASGSSYEQYF.

This CDR3 reads CSAADRGQGNEQFF. The CDR3 DNA reads TGCAGTGCTGCTGACAGGGGCCAGGGTAATGAGCAGTTCTTC. V is TRBV20-1 and J is TRBJ2-1, with TRBD1 matching over 8 bases. Germline V gene lookup returns CDR1 DFQATT and CDR2 SNEGSKA (reference sequence). V shed 5 bases, J shed 7 bases, and the junction held 10 bases outside the gene matches. The CDR3 extends over 14 amino acids.

This clonotype was picked up a small number of times. This chain joins TRBV2 and TRBJ2-6, with no clear D. V gave up 10 bases and J gave up 1 base, with 14 bases separating them. Germline assignment: CDR1 SNHLY and CDR2 FYNNEI. The CDR3 is made up of 15 amino acids. As DNA, the CDR3 is TGTGCCAACACCCCAACTCGGTCTGGGGCCAACGTCCTGACTTTC. Protein product: CANTPTRSGANVLTF. The full variable domain, with the rest looked up from reference TRBV2 and TRBJ2-6, is EPEVTQTPSHQVTQMGQEVILRCVPISNHLYFYWYRQILGQKVEFLVSFYNNEISEKSEIFDDQFSVERPDGSNFTLKIRSTKLEDSAMYFCANTPTRSGANVLTFGAGSRLTVL.

This clonotype appeared a few times. The J gene is TRBJ1-1, the V gene TRBV5-1, with no clear D. Trimming stripped 1 base from V and 4 bases from J, with 11 bases between. The CDR3 is made up of 14 amino acids. Germline lookup yields CDR1 SGHRS and CDR2 YFSETQ. CDR3 nucleotide sequence: TGCGCCAGCAGCTTGACGCAGGTGGGCACTGAAGCTTTCTTT. Translated, it gives CASSLTQVGTEAFF.

This clonotype was counted at least ten times. This chain joins TRBV27 and TRBJ2-1; 12 bases are a match to TRBD2. Trimming at V came to 8 bases and at J to 4 bases, leaving 9 bases not matched to a gene. This CDR3 region has 16 residues. Germline-derived CDR1 and CDR2 are MNHEY and SMNVEV (reference sequence). The CDR3 loop reads CASDSSGRVLYNEQFF. The CDR3 DNA follows: TGTGCCAGCGATTCTAGCGGGAGGGTTCTTTACAATGAGCAGTTCTTC.

The J gene is TRBJ2-2, the V gene TRBV10-3; maybe TRBD1 (5 bases). Germline CDR1 and CDR2: ENHRY and SYGVKD. Deletions cut 2 bases from V and 1 base from J, with 8 bases between. There are 15 residues in the CDR3. The CDR3 loop is CAISEVGQNTGELFF. The DNA of the CDR3 is TGTGCCATCAGTGAGGTCGGACAGAACACCGGGGAGCTGTTTTTT.

In this sample, this clonotype turned up a few times. The chain couples TRBV5-5 to TRBJ2-1; a possible D gene is TRBD2 (7 bases). Germline CDR1 SGHKS, CDR2 YYEKEE (reference sequence). V gave up 4 bases and J gave up 8 bases, with 16 bases separating them. The CDR3 spans 14 residues. In nucleotides, the CDR3 is TGTGCCAGCAGCCCGGGGCCGGGGGGCGATGAGCAGTTCTTC. This encodes CASSPGPGGDEQFF.

This clonotype was detected only a few times. This rearrangement joins TRBV20-1 to TRBJ1-5; no clear D. The CDR3 runs to 11 residues. The V end lost 0 bases, the J end lost 9 bases, and 6 bases lay between the germline ends. Looked up from germline, CDR1 is DFQATT and CDR2 is SNEGSKA (reference sequence). CDR3: CSARDQLPQHF. The CDR3 region has the DNA TGCAGTGCTAGAGATCAGTTGCCCCAGCATTTT.

This clonotype was detected only a few times. In nucleotides, the CDR3 is TGCAGTGCTAAAGTACTAGCGGGAGGCACAGATACGCAGTATTTT. Amino acids: CSAKVLAGGTDTQYF. The genes are TRBV20-1 and TRBJ2-3; 11 bases match TRBD2. Germline V lookup: CDR1 DFQATT, CDR2 SNEGSKA (reference sequence). The CDR3 consists of 15 residues. Trimming took 4 bases from V and 1 from J; bases not matched to a gene: 4.